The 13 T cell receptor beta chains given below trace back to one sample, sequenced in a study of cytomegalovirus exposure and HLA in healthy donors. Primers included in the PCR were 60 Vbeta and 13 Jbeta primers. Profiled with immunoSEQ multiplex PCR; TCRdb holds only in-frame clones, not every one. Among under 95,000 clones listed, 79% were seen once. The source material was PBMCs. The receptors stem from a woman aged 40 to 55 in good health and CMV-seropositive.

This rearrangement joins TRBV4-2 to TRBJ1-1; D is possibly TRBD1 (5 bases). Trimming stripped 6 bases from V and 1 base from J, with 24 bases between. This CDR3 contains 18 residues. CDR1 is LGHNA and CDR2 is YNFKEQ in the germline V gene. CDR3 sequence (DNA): TGTGCCAGCAGAAGACAGTACGGGAGGGGCGACCGGAACACTGAAGCTTTCTTT. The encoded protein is CASRRQYGRGDRNTEAFF.

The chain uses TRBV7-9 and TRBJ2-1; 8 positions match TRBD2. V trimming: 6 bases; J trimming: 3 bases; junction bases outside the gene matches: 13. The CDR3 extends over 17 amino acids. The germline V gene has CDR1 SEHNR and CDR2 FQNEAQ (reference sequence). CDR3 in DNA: TGTGCCAGCAGTCAGCCTCATCGGGGGGGCGGCTACAATGAGCAGTTCTTC. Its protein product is CASSQPHRGGGYNEQFF.

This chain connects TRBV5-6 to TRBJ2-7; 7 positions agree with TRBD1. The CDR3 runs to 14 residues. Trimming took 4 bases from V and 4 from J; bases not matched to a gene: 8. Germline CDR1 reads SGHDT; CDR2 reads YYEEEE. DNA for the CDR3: TGTGCCAGCAGCCCGGGGACAGTCAGTTACGAGCAGTACTTC. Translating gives CASSPGTVSYEQYF.

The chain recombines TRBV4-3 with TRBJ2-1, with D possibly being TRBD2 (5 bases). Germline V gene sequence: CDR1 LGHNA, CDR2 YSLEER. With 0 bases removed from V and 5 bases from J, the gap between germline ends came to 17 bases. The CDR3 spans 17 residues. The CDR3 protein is CASSQETTTPRNNEQFF. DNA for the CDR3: TGCGCCAGCAGCCAAGAGACTACCACTCCACGAAACAATGAGCAGTTCTTC.

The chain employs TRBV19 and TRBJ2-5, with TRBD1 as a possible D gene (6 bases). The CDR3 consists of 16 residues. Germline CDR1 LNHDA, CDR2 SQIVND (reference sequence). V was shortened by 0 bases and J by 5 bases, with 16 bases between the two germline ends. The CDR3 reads CASSIDQSGAGETQYF. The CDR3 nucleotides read TGTGCCAGTAGTATAGATCAGTCAGGGGCCGGCGAGACCCAGTACTTC.

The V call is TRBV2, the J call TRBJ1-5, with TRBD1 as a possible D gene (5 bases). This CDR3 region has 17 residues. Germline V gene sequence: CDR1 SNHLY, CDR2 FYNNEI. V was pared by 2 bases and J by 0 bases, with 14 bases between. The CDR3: CASSETYRLYSNQPQHF. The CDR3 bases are TGTGCCAGCAGTGAAACCTACAGGTTATATAGCAATCAGCCCCAGCATTTT.

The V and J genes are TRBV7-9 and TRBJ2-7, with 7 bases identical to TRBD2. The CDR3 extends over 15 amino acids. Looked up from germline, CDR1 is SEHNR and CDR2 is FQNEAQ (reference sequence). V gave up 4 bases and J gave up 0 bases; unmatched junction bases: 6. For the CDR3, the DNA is TGTGCCAGCAGCTCGACCGGGACTAACTCCTACGAGCAGTACTTC. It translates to CASSSTGTNSYEQYF.

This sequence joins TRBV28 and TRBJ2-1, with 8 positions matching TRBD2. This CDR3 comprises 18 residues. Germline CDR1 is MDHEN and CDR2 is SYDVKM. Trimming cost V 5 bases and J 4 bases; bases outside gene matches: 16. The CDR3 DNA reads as TGTGCCAGCAGTAGGAGGGGATATAGCGGGAATCGGTACAATGAGCAGTTCTTC. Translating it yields CASSRRGYSGNRYNEQFF.

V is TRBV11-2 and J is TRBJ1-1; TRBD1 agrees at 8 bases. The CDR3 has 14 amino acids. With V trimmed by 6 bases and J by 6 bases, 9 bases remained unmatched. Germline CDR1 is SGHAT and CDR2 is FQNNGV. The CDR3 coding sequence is TGTGCCAGCAGTTTTAGACAGGGGATCGCTGAAGCTTTCTTT. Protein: CASSFRQGIAEAFF.

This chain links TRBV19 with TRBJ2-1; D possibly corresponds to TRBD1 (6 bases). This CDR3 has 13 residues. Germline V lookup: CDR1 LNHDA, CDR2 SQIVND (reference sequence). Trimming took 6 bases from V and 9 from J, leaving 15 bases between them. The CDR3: CASRVGGSSEQFF. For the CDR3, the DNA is TGTGCCAGTAGGGTAGGGGGATCATCTGAGCAGTTCTTC.

The CDR3 reads CASSLTAGDTQYF. The CDR3 DNA follows: TGTGCCAGCAGCTTGACAGCAGGGGATACGCAGTATTTT. The chain links TRBV7-8 to TRBJ2-3; D is possibly TRBD1 (5 bases). The CDR3 length is 13 residues. CDR1 is SGHVS, CDR2 FQNEAQ, per germline. Between the trimmed V and J ends, which lost 3 bases and 6 bases, there was a span of 10 bases.

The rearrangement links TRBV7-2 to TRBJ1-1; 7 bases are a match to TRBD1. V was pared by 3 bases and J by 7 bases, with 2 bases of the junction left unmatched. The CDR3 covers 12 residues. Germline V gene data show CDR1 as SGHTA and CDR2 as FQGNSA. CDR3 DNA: TGTGCCAGCAGCTTTGACAGGGTTGAAGCTTTCTTT. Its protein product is CASSFDRVEAFF.

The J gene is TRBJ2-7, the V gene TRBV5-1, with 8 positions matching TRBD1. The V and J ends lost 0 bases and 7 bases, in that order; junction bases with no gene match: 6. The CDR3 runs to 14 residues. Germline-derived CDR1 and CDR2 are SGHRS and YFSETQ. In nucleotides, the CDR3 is TGCGCCAGCAGCTTGGTCGAACAGGGGGTGGAGCAGTACTTC. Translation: CASSLVEQGVEQYF.